Listed below are T cell receptor beta chains from one sample, sequenced in a study of early T cells in non-severe SARS-CoV-2 infection. TCRdb passed the 5' RACE reads through MiXCR, listing each CDR3 protein once. Of about 60,000 distinct CDR3 sequences in the sample, around 13% were seen once. Sequencing was performed on whole blood. The receptors shown here come from an adult who was a healthcare worker with PCR-confirmed SARS-CoV-2 infection or an uninfected control (not recorded which). The CDR3 runs from the conserved cysteine through the conserved F or W. Fields, in order: V gene, CDR3 protein.

v_call: TRBV19
cdr3_aa: CASSIDPGHSYEQYF

v_call: TRBV20-1
cdr3_aa: CSAFSPTGGQPQHF

v_call: TRBV3-1
cdr3_aa: CASSRAGGYGYTF

v_call: TRBV6-4
cdr3_aa: CASSDSDTTEAFF

v_call: TRBV29-1
cdr3_aa: CSVLRAGEGYTF

v_call: TRBV7-2
cdr3_aa: CASSRRARDYEQYF

v_call: TRBV7-2
cdr3_aa: CASSPQGAHNEQYF

v_call: TRBV5-1
cdr3_aa: CASSLAGGELFF

v_call: TRBV5-1
cdr3_aa: CASREQGTNTGELFF

v_call: TRBV11-2
cdr3_aa: CASSLPLDGGRETQYF

v_call: TRBV12-3/TRBV12-4
cdr3_aa: CASSLALGQGYNEQFF

v_call: TRBV5-4
cdr3_aa: CASSVGGYNSPLHF

v_call: TRBV3-1
cdr3_aa: CASSQEGAAFF

v_call: TRBV6-5
cdr3_aa: CASRNRQAYNSPLHF

v_call: TRBV10-2
cdr3_aa: CATPRASGGILAEQFF

v_call: TRBV7-2
cdr3_aa: CASSPQGQGRLFF

v_call: TRBV7-2
cdr3_aa: CASSLASGPMNEQFF

v_call: TRBV2
cdr3_aa: CASSEGFRGVTQETQYF

v_call: TRBV12-3/TRBV12-4
cdr3_aa: CASSAGQYNSPLHF

v_call: TRBV12-3/TRBV12-4
cdr3_aa: CASSFTALSGNTIYF

v_call: TRBV7-9
cdr3_aa: CASSWRQGGRDTQYF

v_call: TRBV18
cdr3_aa: CASSLGHGNFAEAFF

v_call: TRBV7-9
cdr3_aa: CASSHRASYEQYF

v_call: TRBV29-1
cdr3_aa: CSVPDIYGYTF

v_call: TRBV21-1
cdr3_aa: CASSNPRDRKEAAYSGANVLTF

v_call: TRBV2
cdr3_aa: CATAGQGGSNQPQHF

v_call: TRBV2
cdr3_aa: CASRAIVGELFF

v_call: TRBV12-3/TRBV12-4
cdr3_aa: CASSFFPDTQYF

v_call: TRBV5-4
cdr3_aa: CASSLEGQNTGELFF

v_call: TRBV29-1
cdr3_aa: CSVNAGGNTQYF

v_call: TRBV3-1
cdr3_aa: CASSPGQSNQPQHF

v_call: TRBV7-2
cdr3_aa: CASSLSGGPHYEQYF

v_call: TRBV4-2
cdr3_aa: CASSSNPSGTGYQETQYF

v_call: TRBV10-1
cdr3_aa: CASSENMGTDTQYF

v_call: TRBV5-6
cdr3_aa: CASSLLPRGFNEKLFF

v_call: TRBV6-6
cdr3_aa: CASSYADNSPLHF

v_call: TRBV5-6
cdr3_aa: CASSRTGSSEQYF

v_call: TRBV10-3
cdr3_aa: CAISESKGAGGQEQYF

v_call: TRBV2
cdr3_aa: CASGSEGIAKNIQYF

v_call: TRBV12-3/TRBV12-4
cdr3_aa: CASSNRGTEAFF

v_call: TRBV19
cdr3_aa: CASSIPTGSSGTQYF

v_call: TRBV2
cdr3_aa: CASKGILATNEKLFF

v_call: TRBV16
cdr3_aa: CASSPGARRHEQYF

v_call: TRBV4-1
cdr3_aa: CASSLGLGTKHYEQYF

v_call: TRBV6-1
cdr3_aa: CASGGARTGELFF

v_call: TRBV4-1
cdr3_aa: CASSQGRMTSNSPLHF

v_call: TRBV7-8
cdr3_aa: CASSVLLGQHYQETQYF

v_call: TRBV18
cdr3_aa: CASSPPAGGWDSPLHF

v_call: TRBV6-2/TRBV6-3
cdr3_aa: CASSYGPPDTDTQYF

v_call: TRBV6-5
cdr3_aa: CASRKGLYEQYF

v_call: TRBV4-1
cdr3_aa: CASSQDLDSQYF

v_call: TRBV29-1
cdr3_aa: CSVGGNYGYTF

v_call: TRBV7-9
cdr3_aa: CASSLAGGSGSPLHF

v_call: TRBV11-2
cdr3_aa: CASSHYRRLNTEAFF